These T cell receptor beta chains were read from a single sample in a study of blood T cell repertoires in COVID-19. TCRdb keeps only in-frame clones here, not all; method: immunoSEQ multiplex PCR. The data contain around 140,000 clones, roughly three quarters of them singletons. Material for sequencing was PBMCs or T cells enriched from blood (not recorded which). All receptors derive from a woman in her fifties or sixties who had recovered from COVID-19. Each CDR3 is given with its conserved first and last residue. Each record gives: clone size, V gene, J gene, D gene, CDR3 protein, CDR3 DNA. The D gene is left open where the match is weak. Not every row has a clone size; where given, it reads once, few, many or a size class.

abundance: .; v_gene: TRBV28; j_gene: TRBJ1-5; d_gene: TRBD1; CDR3aa: CATLRDRGGGQPQHF; CDR3nt: TGTGCCACCCTCCGGGACAGGGGTGGTGGTCAGCCCCAGCATTTT
abundance: .; v_gene: TRBV6-5; j_gene: TRBJ2-3; d_gene: .; CDR3aa: CASSLTGTDTQYF; CDR3nt: TGTGCCAGCAGTCTGACAGGTACAGATACGCAGTATTTT
abundance: .; v_gene: TRBV28; j_gene: TRBJ1-2; d_gene: .; CDR3aa: CASTGSNYGYTF; CDR3nt: TGTGCCAGCACCGGGAGTAACTATGGCTACACCTTC
abundance: .; v_gene: TRBV10-3; j_gene: TRBJ1-4; d_gene: .; CDR3aa: CAISEPPGTSDEKLFF; CDR3nt: TGTGCCATCAGTGAGCCTCCGGGGACATCGGACGAAAAACTGTTTTTT
abundance: .; v_gene: TRBV29-1; j_gene: TRBJ2-3; d_gene: TRBD1; CDR3aa: CSVEAQQGWADTQYF; CDR3nt: TGCAGCGTTGAAGCCCAACAGGGGTGGGCAGATACGCAGTATTTT
abundance: .; v_gene: TRBV18; j_gene: TRBJ1-4; d_gene: TRBD1; CDR3aa: CASSQGQREKLFF; CDR3nt: TGTGCCAGCTCACAGGGACAGAGGGAAAAACTGTTTTTT
abundance: .; v_gene: TRBV3-1/TRBV3-2; j_gene: TRBJ1-5; d_gene: .; CDR3aa: CASSQAAGGEPQHF; CDR3nt: TGTGCCAGCAGCCAAGCGGCAGGAGGGGAGCCCCAGCATTTT
abundance: few; v_gene: TRBV27; j_gene: TRBJ1-2; d_gene: TRBD1; CDR3aa: CASSPDRGLDGYTF; CDR3nt: TGTGCCAGCAGTCCGGACAGGGGGCTTGACGGCTACACCTTC
abundance: .; v_gene: TRBV5-1; j_gene: TRBJ1-2; d_gene: TRBD1; CDR3aa: CASSLGRQGAYGYTF; CDR3nt: TGCGCCAGCAGCTTGGGCAGACAGGGCGCCTATGGCTACACCTTC
abundance: once; v_gene: TRBV5-5; j_gene: TRBJ1-1; d_gene: .; CDR3aa: CASSFSDSTEAFF; CDR3nt: TGTGCCAGCAGCTTCTCAGACTCGACTGAAGCTTTCTTT
abundance: many; v_gene: TRBV11-2; j_gene: TRBJ1-2; d_gene: TRBD1; CDR3aa: CASSLTRQGFGGYTF; CDR3nt: TGTGCCAGCAGCTTAACTCGACAGGGGTTCGGGGGCTACACCTTC
abundance: .; v_gene: TRBV12-3/TRBV12-4; j_gene: TRBJ1-2; d_gene: TRBD1; CDR3aa: CASSLARDRKF; CDR3nt: TGTGCCAGCAGTTTAGCGCGGGACAGGAAGTTC
abundance: .; v_gene: TRBV25-1; j_gene: TRBJ2-3; d_gene: TRBD2; CDR3aa: CASSAGLAGGWTDTQYF; CDR3nt: TGTGCCAGCAGCGCCGGGCTAGCGGGGGGTTGGACAGATACGCAGTATTTT
abundance: few; v_gene: TRBV27; j_gene: TRBJ1-5; d_gene: .; CDR3aa: CASTQPGGSNQPQHF; CDR3nt: TGTGCCAGCACCCAACCCGGGGGGAGCAATCAGCCCCAGCATTTT
abundance: .; v_gene: TRBV19; j_gene: TRBJ1-5; d_gene: .; CDR3aa: CASSVPTLQPQHF; CDR3nt: TGTGCCAGTAGTGTCCCTACCCTGCAGCCCCAGCATTTT
abundance: .; v_gene: TRBV19; j_gene: TRBJ1-5; d_gene: .; CDR3aa: CASGTERGQPQHF; CDR3nt: TGTGCCAGTGGAACCGAGAGAGGGCAGCCCCAGCATTTT
abundance: .; v_gene: TRBV6-4; j_gene: TRBJ2-3; d_gene: TRBD1; CDR3aa: CASGRTGDSADTQYF; CDR3nt: TGTGCCAGCGGCAGAACAGGGGATAGCGCAGATACGCAGTATTTT
abundance: .; v_gene: TRBV5-1; j_gene: TRBJ2-5; d_gene: TRBD2; CDR3aa: CASSLGLAGETQYF; CDR3nt: TGCGCCAGCAGCCTAGGACTAGCCGGAGAGACCCAGTACTTC
abundance: once; v_gene: TRBV3-1/TRBV3-2; j_gene: TRBJ2-5; d_gene: TRBD2; CDR3aa: CASSQTRGGARETQYF; CDR3nt: TGTGCCAGCAGCCAAACAAGGGGAGGGGCACGGGAGACCCAGTACTTC
abundance: few; v_gene: TRBV7-8; j_gene: TRBJ2-2; d_gene: .; CDR3aa: CASTNGRDITGELFF; CDR3nt: TGTGCCAGCACCAACGGGCGGGATATCACCGGGGAGCTGTTTTTT